This T cell receptor beta chain was identified during a study of PD-1 blockade in classical Hodgkin lymphoma. The study, taken as a whole, reports: Patients who responded completely had about the same baseline diversity as newly diagnosed patients.

Method: immunoSEQ multiplex PCR; TCRdb's copy keeps in-frame clones and lacks some. Among 5,000 to 6,500 clones listed, 55% to 65% were seen once. The CDR3 has 18 amino acids. Every patient relapsed after autologous stem cell transplantation, and brentuximab vedotin exposure varied. Best responses were complete response, partial response or progressive disease. Sample share makes this clone medium-sized. Its antigen is unknown. This clonotype was obtained from a human donor with classical Hodgkin lymphoma. The rearrangement uses TRBV21-1 and TRBJ2-2; TRBD2, the table's D call, lacks a check against the DNA. TRBV21-1 is recorded as a pseudogene. Source: peripheral blood mononuclear cells (PBMCs), taken at baseline. CDR3 nucleotides: TGTGCCAGCAGCAACCTTCTGAGGGAACGGGTGCAAGTAGGGGAGCTGTTTTTT. It codes for CASSNLLRERVQVGELFF.